This T cell receptor beta chain was recorded in a study of blood T cell repertoires in COVID-19. Looking at the study overall: Spain, Italy and the United States supplied samples that represented acute and convalescent COVID-19. The analysed material was cDNA or gDNA that came from T cells, B-cell-depleted T cells, or PBMCs.

Methods used by the authors: Cell counts per sample came from amplifying reference gene primers. The table came from immunoSEQ multiplex PCR; TCRdb's copy has only in-frame clones and leaves some out. V, J and clone size reflect that table, while D and trimming were determined from the DNA. The profile shows tens of thousands of clones, over 80% of them singletons. The germline V gene has CDR1 SGDLS and CDR2 YYNGEE. The CDR3 consists of 16 residues. In regard to this clone: At one of its ends the junction is not consistent with the germline gene, which may arise from a read error.

This clonotype was sampled from an elderly woman with acute or convalescent COVID-19. The genes are TRBV9 and TRBJ2-2; 8 bases line up with TRBD1. Sequencing was carried out using peripheral blood. The CDR3 region is CASSGAGGANTGELFF. The CDR3 DNA follows: TGTGCCAGCAGCGGGGCAGGGGGCGCGAATACCGGGGAGCTGTTTTTT.